This TCR beta chain originates from a study of molecular identifiers for immune sequencing clone quantification. Study conclusions and caveats: Spiked Jurkat TCR RNA originating from one cell could reportedly be identified amid approximately 900,000 naive cells.

CD8+CD4-CCR7+CD45RA+ cells were sorted as naive CD8 T cells. V lost 5 bases, J lost 2 bases, and 19 bases lay in between. The CDR3 has 16 residues. Germline CDR1 and CDR2: SEHNR and FQNEAQ (reference sequence). As concerns this clonotype: What it recognizes is unknown.

Each CDR3 protein gets one entry after TCRdb re-called the PCR reads with MiXCR. This table holds about 510,000 distinct CDR3 sequences, around a fifth found once. Sequences were obtained from naive CD8+ T cells from blood, with Jurkat cell RNA spiked in. Documented subset: FACS-sorted CD8+CD4-CCR7+CD45RA+ naive T cells. This clonotype was sampled from a human donor in good health. Some libraries in this study had Jurkat cell RNA spiked in. V gene TRBV7-9 combines with J gene TRBJ2-7, with D perhaps matching TRBD2 (5 bases). As DNA, the CDR3 is TGTGCCAGCAGCCTAGACATCGTGAGGGCCACCTACGAGCAGTACTTC. It codes for CASSLDIVRATYEQYF.